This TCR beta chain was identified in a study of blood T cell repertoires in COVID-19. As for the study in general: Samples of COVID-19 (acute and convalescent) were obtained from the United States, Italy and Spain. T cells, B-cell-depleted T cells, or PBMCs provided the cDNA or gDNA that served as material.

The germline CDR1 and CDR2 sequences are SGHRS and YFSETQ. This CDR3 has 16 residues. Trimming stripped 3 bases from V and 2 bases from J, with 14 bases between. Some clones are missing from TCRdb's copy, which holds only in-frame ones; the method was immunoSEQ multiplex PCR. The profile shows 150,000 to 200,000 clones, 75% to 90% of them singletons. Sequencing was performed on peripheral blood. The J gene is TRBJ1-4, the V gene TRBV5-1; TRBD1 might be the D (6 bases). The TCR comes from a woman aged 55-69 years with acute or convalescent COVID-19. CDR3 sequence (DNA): TGCGCCAGCAGCTACGACCAGGGGTTGACTAATGAAAAACTGTTTTTT. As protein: CASSYDQGLTNEKLFF.